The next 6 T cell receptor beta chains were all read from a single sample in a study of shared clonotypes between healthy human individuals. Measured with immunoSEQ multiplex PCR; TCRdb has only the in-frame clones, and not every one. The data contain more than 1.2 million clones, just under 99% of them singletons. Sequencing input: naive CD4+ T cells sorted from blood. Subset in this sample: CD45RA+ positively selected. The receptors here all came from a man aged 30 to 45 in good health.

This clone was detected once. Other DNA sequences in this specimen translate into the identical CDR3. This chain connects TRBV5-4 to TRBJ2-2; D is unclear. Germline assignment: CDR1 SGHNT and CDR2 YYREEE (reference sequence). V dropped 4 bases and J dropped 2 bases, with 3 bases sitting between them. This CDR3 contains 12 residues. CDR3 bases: TGTGCCAGCAGCGGAAACACCGGGGAGCTGTTTTTT. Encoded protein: CASSGNTGELFF.

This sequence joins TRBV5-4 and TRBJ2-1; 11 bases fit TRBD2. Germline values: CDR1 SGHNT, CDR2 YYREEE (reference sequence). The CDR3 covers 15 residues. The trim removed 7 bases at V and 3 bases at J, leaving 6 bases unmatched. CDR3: CASLPLAGGYNEQFF. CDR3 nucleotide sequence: TGTGCCAGCCTCCCTCTAGCGGGAGGCTACAATGAGCAGTTCTTC.

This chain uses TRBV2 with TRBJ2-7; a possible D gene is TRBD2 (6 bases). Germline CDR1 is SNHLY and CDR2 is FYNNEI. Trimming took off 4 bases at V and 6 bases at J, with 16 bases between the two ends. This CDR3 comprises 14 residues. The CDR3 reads CASSAGAAPLEQYF. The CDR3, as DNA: TGTGCCAGCAGTGCGGGAGCAGCCCCCCTCGAGCAGTACTTC.

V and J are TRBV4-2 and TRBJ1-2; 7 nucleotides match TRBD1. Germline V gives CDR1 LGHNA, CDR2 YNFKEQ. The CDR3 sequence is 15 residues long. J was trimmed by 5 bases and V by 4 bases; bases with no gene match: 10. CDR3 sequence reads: CASSLFGQGGYGYTF. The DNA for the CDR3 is TGTGCCAGCAGCCTATTTGGGCAGGGGGGGTATGGCTACACCTTC.

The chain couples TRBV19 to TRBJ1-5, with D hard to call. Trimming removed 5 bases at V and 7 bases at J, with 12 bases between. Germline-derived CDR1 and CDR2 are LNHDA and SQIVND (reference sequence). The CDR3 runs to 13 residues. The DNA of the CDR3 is TGTGCCAGTAGTCCACGCTCCACGCAGCCCCAGCATTTT. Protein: CASSPRSTQPQHF.

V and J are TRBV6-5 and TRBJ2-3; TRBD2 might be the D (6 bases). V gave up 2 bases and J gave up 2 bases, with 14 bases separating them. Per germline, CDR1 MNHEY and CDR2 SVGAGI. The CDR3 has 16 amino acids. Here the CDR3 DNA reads TGTGCCAGCAGTTACCAGGTAGCGGCACACACAGATACGCAGTATTTT. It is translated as CASSYQVAAHTDTQYF.